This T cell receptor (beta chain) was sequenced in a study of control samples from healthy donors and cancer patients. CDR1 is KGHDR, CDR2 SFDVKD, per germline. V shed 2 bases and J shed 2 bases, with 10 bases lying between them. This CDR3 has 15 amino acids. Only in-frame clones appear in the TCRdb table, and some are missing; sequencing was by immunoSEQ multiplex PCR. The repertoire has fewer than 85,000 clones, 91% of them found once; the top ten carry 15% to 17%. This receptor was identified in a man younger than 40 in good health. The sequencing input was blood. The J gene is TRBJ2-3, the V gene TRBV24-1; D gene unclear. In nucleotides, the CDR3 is TGTGCCACCAGTGATTCGCACACTTACACAGATACGCAGTATTTT. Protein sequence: CATSDSHTYTDTQYF.